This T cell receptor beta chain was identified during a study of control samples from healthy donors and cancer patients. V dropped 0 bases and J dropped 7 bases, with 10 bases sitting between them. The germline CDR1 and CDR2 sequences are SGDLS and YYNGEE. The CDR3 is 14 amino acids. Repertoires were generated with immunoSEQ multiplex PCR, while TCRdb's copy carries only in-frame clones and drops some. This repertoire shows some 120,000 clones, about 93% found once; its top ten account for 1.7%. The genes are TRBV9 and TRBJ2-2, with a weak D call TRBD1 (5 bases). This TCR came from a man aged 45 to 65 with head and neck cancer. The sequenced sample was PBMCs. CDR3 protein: CASSVGGRGGELFF. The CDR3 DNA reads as TGTGCCAGCAGCGTAGGGGGAAGGGGCGGGGAGCTGTTTTTT.